This passage covers 10 T cell receptor beta chains from one sample sequenced in a study of blood T cell repertoires in COVID-19 (dated by TCRdb to the early 2020s). Libraries were built with the immunoSEQ multiplex PCR assay. As stored in TCRdb, this immuneACCESS dataset retains in-frame rearrangements with V and J assigned. A fraction of the clones does not appear; measured against another copy, unresolved V genes explain less than half of the discrepancy, and the remainder lacks a known reason. For this sample the table gives about 480,000 clones, of which about 88% were detected only once. Jointly, the top ten make up about 1% of the sample. The sequencing sample was made of peripheral blood. Source of these receptors: a man between 18 and 35 years old with COVID-19, enrolled during active disease.

This sequence joins TRBV9 and TRBJ2-5; 7 bases agree with TRBD1. Germline CDR1 and CDR2: SGDLS and YYNGEE. V was clipped by 3 bases and J by 1 base; unmatched bases: 0. The length of the CDR3 is 13 residues. This CDR3 reads CASSGDSQETQYF. The CDR3 nucleotides read TGTGCCAGCAGCGGGGACAGCCAAGAGACCCAGTACTTC.

CDR3 loop: CASSLWTGEEKLFF. The CDR3 coding sequence is TGTGCCAGCAGCTTATGGACAGGGGAAGAAAAACTGTTTTTT. This sequence joins TRBV5-5 and TRBJ1-4, with 9 nucleotides matching TRBD1. This CDR3 is built from 14 residues. V lost 2 bases to trimming and J lost 8 bases; unmatched junction nucleotides: 4. Germline loops: CDR1 SGHKS, CDR2 YYEKEE (reference sequence).

The rearrangement joins TRBV19 to TRBJ1-5; TRBD1 might be the D (6 bases). Germline V lookup: CDR1 LNHDA, CDR2 SQIVND (reference sequence). The CDR3 sequence is 15 residues long. Trimming took off 1 base at V and 5 bases at J, with 12 bases between the two ends. The CDR3 sequence is CASSIGTDHYQPQHF. The DNA for the CDR3 is TGTGCCAGTAGTATAGGGACAGATCATTATCAGCCCCAGCATTTT.

This chain connects TRBV3-1 (or the pseudogene TRBV3-2) to TRBJ2-1, with 8 bases that match TRBD2. The CDR3 runs to 16 residues. Germline CDR1 and CDR2: LGHDT and YNNKEL (reference sequence). Germline trimming cut 0 bases from V and 5 bases from J; bases unmatched to any gene: 6. CDR3: CASSQDPSGGNNEQFF. Here the CDR3 DNA reads TGTGCCAGCAGCCAAGATCCTTCGGGGGGGAACAATGAGCAGTTCTTC.

CDR3 sequence (DNA): TGTGCCAGCAGTCCTGACAGGGGCCACAACACTGAAGCTTTCTTT. Encoded protein: CASSPDRGHNTEAFF. The chain combines TRBV27 with TRBJ1-1, with 8 nucleotides matching TRBD1. Trimming removed 5 bases from V and 2 bases from J; junction bases left unmatched: 7. The CDR3 is made up of 15 amino acids. Looked up from germline, CDR1 is MNHEY and CDR2 is SMNVEV (reference sequence).

The rearrangement uses TRBV2 and TRBJ1-2; D perhaps matches TRBD1 (5 bases). This CDR3 contains 12 residues. Trimming left V 11 bases short and J 3 bases short, with 13 bases between. The germline CDR1 and CDR2 sequences are SNHLY and FYNNEI. CDR3 loop: CARQDTDYGYTF. The CDR3 DNA follows: TGTGCCCGCCAGGACACGGACTATGGCTACACCTTC.

This chain uses TRBV3-1 (or the pseudogene TRBV3-2) with TRBJ2-5; 8 positions agree with TRBD1. The CDR3 is made up of 13 amino acids. Germline trimming cut 6 bases from V and 5 bases from J; bases unmatched to any gene: 5. The germline V gene has CDR1 LGHDT and CDR2 YNNKEL (reference sequence). CDR3 nucleotide sequence: TGTGCCAGCAGACAAACAGGGGGGGAGACCCAGTACTTC. Protein product: CASRQTGGETQYF.

The J gene is TRBJ2-7, the V gene TRBV7-9, with 9 bases matching TRBD1. The germline V gene encodes CDR1 SEHNR and CDR2 FQNEAQ (reference sequence). Germline trimming cut 3 bases from V and 2 bases from J; bases unmatched to any gene: 5. This CDR3 comprises 15 residues. The chain's CDR3 is CASSFAGQGTYEQYF. The CDR3 nucleotides are TGTGCCAGCAGCTTCGCGGGACAGGGAACCTACGAGCAGTACTTC. The variable domain in full, with the rest retrieved from reference TRBV7-9 and TRBJ2-7, is DTGVSQNPRHKITKRGQNVTFRCDPISEHNRLYWYRQTLGQGPEFLTYFQNEAQLEKSRLLSDRFSAERPKGSFSTLEIQRTEQGDSAMYLCASSFAGQGTYEQYFGPGTRLTVT.

CDR3 coding DNA: TGTGCCAGCAGCCACCTCGGGGCGAACACCGGGGAGCTGTTTTTT. Its translation is CASSHLGANTGELFF. V usage is TRBV3-1 (or the pseudogene TRBV3-2) and J usage is TRBJ2-2, with a possible D match to TRBD2 (5 bases). V lost 3 bases and J lost 0, with 8 bases in between. Looked up from germline, CDR1 is LGHDT and CDR2 is YNNKEL (reference sequence). CDR3 length equals 15 residues.

The V call is TRBV18, the J call TRBJ2-1; TRBD1 might be the D (6 bases). The germline gives CDR1 KGHSH, CDR2 LQKENI. CDR3 length: 17 amino acids. V dropped 4 bases and J dropped 3 bases, with 19 bases sitting between them. The CDR3, as DNA: TGTGCCAGCTCACTAATCGCACAGGGCAATGGCTACAATGAGCAGTTCTTC. Protein sequence: CASSLIAQGNGYNEQFF. The whole variable domain, remainder taken from reference TRBV18 and TRBJ2-1, is NAGVMQNPRHLVRRRGQEARLRCSPMKGHSHVYWYRQLPEEGLKFMVYLQKENIIDESGMPKERFSAEFPKEGPSILRIQQVVRGDSAAYFCASSLIAQGNGYNEQFFGPGTRLTVL.